This TCR beta chain was profiled in a study of cytomegalovirus exposure and HLA in healthy donors. Germline V lookup: CDR1 SEHNR, CDR2 FQNEAQ (reference sequence). Unmatched junction bases numbered 14, after V lost 1 base and J lost 7 bases. The CDR3 has 18 amino acids. Amplification used 60 Vbeta primers and 13 Jbeta primers. Assay: immunoSEQ multiplex PCR; the TCRdb copy retains only in-frame clones and omits some. The data hold some 190,000 clones, with almost 75% observed a single time. The chain employs TRBV7-9 and TRBJ2-4; 9 nucleotides match TRBD1. The sample consisted of PBMCs. This TCR derives from a young woman in good health and CMV-seropositive. DNA for the CDR3: TGTGCCAGCAGCTTAGACGGGACAGGGAGAAACAAGGGTAACATTCAGTACTTC. Amino acid sequence: CASSLDGTGRNKGNIQYF.